One T cell receptor beta chain is described in this entry. Its specificity is not known. The data belong to a study of cytomegalovirus exposure and HLA in healthy donors. Overall study findings and caveats: Listed as cytomegalovirus-associated were more than 150 TCR beta chains. About 87% or about 30% of the time was how often most TCR beta V segments were productive, according to an earlier analysis.

The donors gave bone marrow, and they were healthy. In the PCR, 60 Vbeta and 13 Jbeta primers were used. Per the study methods: Per a later analysis, the number of unique TCR beta chains was approximately 80 million, of which 9 million to 14 million were shared. The repertoire was sequenced with immunoSEQ multiplex PCR; TCRdb's copy has only in-frame clones and lacks some. V and J calls plus clone size are reproduced from that table; the DNA served to infer D and trimming. The specimen's table records more than 90,000 clones. Unmatched junction bases numbered 13, after V lost 4 bases and J lost 7 bases. CDR1 LGHNA and CDR2 YNFKEQ come from the germline V gene. The CDR3 is 17 residues long.

What was sequenced was PBMCs. V usage is TRBV4-2 and J usage is TRBJ1-4; 9 bases map to TRBD1. The sequence was obtained from a man aged 35 to 55 in good health and CMV-seropositive. In nucleotides, the CDR3 is TGTGCCAGCAGCCTTAAGCCGTGGGGACAGGGCGCTGAAAAACTGTTTTTT. Protein product: CASSLKPWGQGAEKLFF.